This TCR beta chain was found in a study of early T cells in non-severe SARS-CoV-2 infection. At the level of the study: Sequencing of bulk RNA from unsorted whole blood was done, without chain pairing.

This clonotype was counted at least ten times. Its specificity is not known. The CDR3 is 14 amino acids. V was shortened by 4 bases and J by 1 base, with 10 bases between the two germline ends. Germline assignment: CDR1 SEHNR and CDR2 FQNEAQ (reference sequence). Overall study results and limits: VDJdb matching, biased toward anti-spike CD8 responses, missed private and CD4 specificities.

cDNA molecules, individually, were tagged with unique molecular identifiers. One entry per CDR3 protein, called by TCRdb with MiXCR from the 5' RACE reads. The sample has just over 70,000 distinct CDR3 sequences, about 12% seen once. J is TRBJ1-1 and V is TRBV7-9; D might be TRBD1 (6 bases). Sequenced material: whole blood. The receptor comes from an adult who was a healthcare worker with PCR-confirmed SARS-CoV-2 infection or an uninfected control (not recorded which). The chain's CDR3 is CASSSQTGNTEAFF. DNA for the CDR3: TGTGCCAGCAGCTCCCAGACAGGGAACACTGAAGCTTTCTTT.